The 8 T cell receptor beta chains given below trace back to one sample, sequenced in a study of OX40 agonist ivuxolimab in advanced cancers. The method was immunoSEQ multiplex PCR; TCRdb's version includes in-frame clones alone and lacks a portion of them. The table lists 35,000 to 45,000 clones, about 84% of them singletons. The sample consisted of CD4+ or CD8+ T cells sorted from blood, taken in a trial of the OX40 agonist ivuxolimab. The receptors shown here come from an adult with an advanced solid tumor such as melanoma, head and neck, liver or kidney cancer.

The chain couples TRBV5-8 to TRBJ2-3, with 7 positions matching TRBD1. CDR1 and CDR2 (germline): SGHTS, YDEGEE. The CDR3 contains 15 residues. V shed 4 bases, J shed 0 bases, and the junction held 5 bases outside the gene matches. The CDR3 protein is CASSQGDGSTDTQYF. CDR3 bases: TGTGCCAGCAGCCAGGGGGACGGGAGCACAGATACGCAGTATTTT. Based on the CDR3 plus reference TRBV5-8 and TRBJ2-3, the full variable domain is EAGVTQSPTHLIKTRGQQATLRCSPISGHTSVYWYQQALGLGLQFLLWYDEGEERNRGNFPPRFSGRQFPNYSSELNVNALELEDSALYLCASSQGDGSTDTQYFGPGTRLTVL.

The V and J genes are TRBV28 and TRBJ1-6; D is uncertain. Germline lookup yields CDR1 MDHEN and CDR2 SYDVKM. Trimming shortened V by 7 bases and J by 10 bases, and 14 bases separated the two germline ends. The CDR3 has 13 amino acids. The CDR3 loop is CASTTASQSPLHF. For the CDR3, the DNA is TGTGCCAGCACCACCGCTAGCCAATCACCCCTCCACTTT.

This clone was picked up a small number of times. The CDR3 sequence is CATSRGDSGQPQHF. Here the CDR3 DNA reads TGTGCCACCAGCAGAGGCGATAGTGGCCAGCCCCAGCATTTT. The chain uses TRBV15 and TRBJ1-5; the D is unclear. Trimming removed 1 base at V and 7 bases at J, with 11 bases between. The CDR3 runs 14 residues. The germline CDR1 and CDR2 sequences are LNHNV and YYDKDF (reference sequence).

V and J are TRBV7-2 and TRBJ2-7, with 11 bases fitting TRBD2. V lost 3 bases and J lost 7; bases outside the gene matches: 2. The CDR3 is 13 residues long. Germline V lookup: CDR1 SGHTA, CDR2 FQGNSA. CDR3 nucleotide sequence: TGTGCCAGCAGCTTCGGGACTAGCGGTGAGCAGTACTTC. It yields the protein CASSFGTSGEQYF.

The rearrangement uses TRBV7-9 and TRBJ1-1; no clear D gene. The ends were cut back, 1 base at V and 2 bases at J, with 11 bases in the middle. Germline CDR1 SEHNR, CDR2 FQNEAQ (reference sequence). This CDR3 is built from 15 residues. The CDR3 sequence is CASSLGGLLNTEAFF. The CDR3 bases are TGTGCCAGCAGCTTAGGAGGGTTGCTTAACACTGAAGCTTTCTTT.

This clone was picked up one time. The V call is TRBV18, the J call TRBJ2-3, with 8 bases matching TRBD2. The CDR3 is 15 amino acids. V lost 3 bases, J lost 2 bases, and 4 bases stayed unmatched. Looked up from germline, CDR1 is KGHSH and CDR2 is LQKENI. DNA of the CDR3: TGTGCCAGCTCACCGGGACTAGGATTCACAGATACGCAGTATTTT. Encoded protein: CASSPGLGFTDTQYF.

The rearrangement joins TRBV6-6 to TRBJ1-2; D remains ambiguous. Trimming removed 4 bases from V and 6 bases from J, with 12 bases in between. Germline values: CDR1 MNHNY, CDR2 SVGAGI (reference sequence). The CDR3 has 13 amino acids. The CDR3 protein is CASSFREPDGYTF. DNA of the CDR3: TGTGCCAGCAGTTTTCGAGAGCCGGATGGCTACACCTTC.

This chain links TRBV6-5 with TRBJ2-1; D is uncertain. V lost 1 base, J lost 7 bases, and 5 bases lay in between. Germline CDR1 and CDR2: MNHEY and SVGAGI. This CDR3 contains 12 residues. CDR3 sequence: CASSYLGNEQFF. Written as DNA, the CDR3 is TGTGCCAGCAGTTACTTAGGGAATGAGCAGTTCTTC.